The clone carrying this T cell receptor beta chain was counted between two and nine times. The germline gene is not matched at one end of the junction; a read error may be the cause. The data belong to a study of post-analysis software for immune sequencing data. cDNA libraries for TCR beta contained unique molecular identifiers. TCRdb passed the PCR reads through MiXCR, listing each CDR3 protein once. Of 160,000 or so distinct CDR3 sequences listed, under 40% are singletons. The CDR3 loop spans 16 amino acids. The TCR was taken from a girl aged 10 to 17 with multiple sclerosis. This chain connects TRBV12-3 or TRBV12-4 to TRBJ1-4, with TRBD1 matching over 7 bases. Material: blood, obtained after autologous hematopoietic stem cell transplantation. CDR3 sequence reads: CASSSPPGQSNERLFF. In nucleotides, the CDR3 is TGTGCCAGCAGTTCCCCGCCGGGACAGTCTAATGAAAGACTGTTTTTT.